This TCR beta chain is drawn from a study of blood T cell repertoires in COVID-19. The table came from immunoSEQ multiplex PCR; TCRdb's copy has only in-frame clones and leaves some out. The repertoire holds some 100,000 clones, with about 80% as singletons. In germline, CDR1 is SQVTM, CDR2 ANQGSEA. V was cut by 3 bases and J by 4 bases, with 18 bases left in between. CDR3 size: 15 residues. Comments on this clone: Different DNA sequences within this sample yield the same CDR3.

The chain uses TRBV29-1 and TRBJ1-2; D unclear. The sequenced sample was peripheral blood. This TCR was sampled from a woman between 50 and 59 years old with acute or convalescent COVID-19. Written as DNA, the CDR3 is TGCAGCGTTGATTATCGGGCCGGGGAAATCTATGGCTACACCTTC. Translated, it gives CSVDYRAGEIYGYTF.